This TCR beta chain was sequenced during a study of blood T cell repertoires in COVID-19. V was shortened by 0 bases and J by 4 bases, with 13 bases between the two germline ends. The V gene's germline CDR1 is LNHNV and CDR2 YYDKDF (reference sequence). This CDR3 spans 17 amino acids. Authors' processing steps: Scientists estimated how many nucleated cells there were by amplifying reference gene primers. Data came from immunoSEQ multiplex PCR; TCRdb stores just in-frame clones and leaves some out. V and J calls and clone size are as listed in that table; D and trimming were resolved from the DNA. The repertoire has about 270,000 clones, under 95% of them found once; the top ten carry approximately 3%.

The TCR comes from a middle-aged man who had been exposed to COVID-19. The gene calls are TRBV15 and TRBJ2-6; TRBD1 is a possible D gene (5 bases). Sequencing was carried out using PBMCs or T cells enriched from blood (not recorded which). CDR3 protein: CATSRDDTGPGANVLTF. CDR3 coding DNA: TGTGCCACCAGCAGAGATGACACAGGTCCAGGGGCCAACGTCCTGACTTTC. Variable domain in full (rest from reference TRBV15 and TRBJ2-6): DAMVIQNPRYQVTQFGKPVTLSCSQTLNHNVMYWYQQKSSQAPKLLFHYYDKDFNNEADTPDNFQSRRPNTSFCFLDIRSPGLGDTAMYLCATSRDDTGPGANVLTFGAGSRLTVL.